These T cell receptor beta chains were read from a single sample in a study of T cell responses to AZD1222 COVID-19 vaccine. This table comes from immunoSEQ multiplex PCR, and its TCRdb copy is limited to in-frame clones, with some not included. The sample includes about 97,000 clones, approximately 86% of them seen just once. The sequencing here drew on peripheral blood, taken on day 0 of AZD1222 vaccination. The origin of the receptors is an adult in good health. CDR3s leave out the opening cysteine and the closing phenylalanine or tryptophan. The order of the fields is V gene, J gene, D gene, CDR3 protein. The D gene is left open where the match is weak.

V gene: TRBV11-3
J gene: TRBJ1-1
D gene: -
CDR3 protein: ASSRSPGHVQAF

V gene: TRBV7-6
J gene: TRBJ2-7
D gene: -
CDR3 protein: ASSPGPNYEQY

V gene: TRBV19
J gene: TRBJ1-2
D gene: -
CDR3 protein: ASSADTQANYGYT

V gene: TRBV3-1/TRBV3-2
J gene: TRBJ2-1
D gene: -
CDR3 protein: ASSQDYVSEQF

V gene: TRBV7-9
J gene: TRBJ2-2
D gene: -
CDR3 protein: ASSSSGLGTGELF

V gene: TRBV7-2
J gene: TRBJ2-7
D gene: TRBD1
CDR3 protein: ASSLERGTGKQY

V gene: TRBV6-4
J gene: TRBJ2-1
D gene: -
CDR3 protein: ASSVLVSSYNEQF

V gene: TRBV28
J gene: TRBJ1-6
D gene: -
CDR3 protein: ASSPGVSPLH

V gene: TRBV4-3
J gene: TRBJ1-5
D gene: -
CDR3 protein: ASSQDLAQPQH

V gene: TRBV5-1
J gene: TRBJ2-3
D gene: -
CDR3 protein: ASSIGQSTDTQY

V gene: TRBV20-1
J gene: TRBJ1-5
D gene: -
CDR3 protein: SASPGGNQPQH

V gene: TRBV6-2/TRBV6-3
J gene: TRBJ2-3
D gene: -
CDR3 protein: ASSYSGTSGVTQY

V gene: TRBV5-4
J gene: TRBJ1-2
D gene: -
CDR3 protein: ASSLGGNGYT

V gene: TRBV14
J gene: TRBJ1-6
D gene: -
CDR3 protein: ASSADRNYNSPLH

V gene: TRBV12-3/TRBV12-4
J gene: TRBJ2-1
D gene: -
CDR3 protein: ASRGGDNEQF

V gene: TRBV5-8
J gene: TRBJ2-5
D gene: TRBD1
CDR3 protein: ASSPDRGWQETQY

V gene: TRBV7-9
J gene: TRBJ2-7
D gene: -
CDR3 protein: ASTVGGGQGTYEQY

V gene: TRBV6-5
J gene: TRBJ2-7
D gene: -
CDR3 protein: ASSYSGAEYEQY

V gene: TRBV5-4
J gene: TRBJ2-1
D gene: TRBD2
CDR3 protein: ASMGTAGVGNEQF

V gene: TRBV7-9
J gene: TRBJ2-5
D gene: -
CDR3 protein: ASSLARSGEETQY

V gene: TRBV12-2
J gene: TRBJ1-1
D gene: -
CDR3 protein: ASRPGRMNTEAF

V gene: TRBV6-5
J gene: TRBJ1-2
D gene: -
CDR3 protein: ASSYSGSRAYGYT

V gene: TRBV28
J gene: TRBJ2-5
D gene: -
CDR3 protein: ATGTGRETQY

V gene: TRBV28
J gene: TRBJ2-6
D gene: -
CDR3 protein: ASSSIALGTGANVLT

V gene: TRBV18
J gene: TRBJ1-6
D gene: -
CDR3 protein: ASSPIGGLNSPLH

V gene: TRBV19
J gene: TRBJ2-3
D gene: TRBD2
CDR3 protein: ASSIGGLAGASTDTQY

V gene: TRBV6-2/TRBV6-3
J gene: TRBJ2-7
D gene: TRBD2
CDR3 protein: ASSSGRTPRD

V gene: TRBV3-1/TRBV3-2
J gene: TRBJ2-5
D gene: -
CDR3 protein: ASSHPTGTHNSYQETQY

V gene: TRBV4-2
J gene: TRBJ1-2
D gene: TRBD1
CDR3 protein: ASRQTGGDGYT

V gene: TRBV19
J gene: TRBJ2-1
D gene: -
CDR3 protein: ASSGGGTNYNEQF

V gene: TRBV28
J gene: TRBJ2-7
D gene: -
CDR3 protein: ASSLRDGALSYEQY

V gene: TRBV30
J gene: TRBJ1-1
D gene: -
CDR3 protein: AWRPGPGTEAF

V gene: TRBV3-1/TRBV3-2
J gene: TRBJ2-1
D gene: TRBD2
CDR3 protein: ASSQEVAGGPNTF

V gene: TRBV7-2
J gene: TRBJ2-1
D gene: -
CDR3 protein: ASSPRAIGGDEQF

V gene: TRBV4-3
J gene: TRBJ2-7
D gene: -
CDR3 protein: ASSQDRTKGLGFYEQY

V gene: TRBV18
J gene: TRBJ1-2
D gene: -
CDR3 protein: ASSPLGAPDYGYT

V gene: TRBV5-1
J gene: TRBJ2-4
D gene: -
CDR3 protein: ASSVEGGGVSGNIQY

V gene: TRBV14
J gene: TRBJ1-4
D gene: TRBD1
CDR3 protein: ASSQRGTGVREKLF

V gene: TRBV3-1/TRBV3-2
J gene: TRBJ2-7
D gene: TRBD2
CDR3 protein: ASSYIAGEQY

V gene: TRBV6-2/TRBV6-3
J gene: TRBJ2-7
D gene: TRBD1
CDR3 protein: ASNPTSRTGVTYEQY

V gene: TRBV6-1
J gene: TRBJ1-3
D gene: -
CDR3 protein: ASSEVSQASGNTIY

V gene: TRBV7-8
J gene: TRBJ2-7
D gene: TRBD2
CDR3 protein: ASSSRGGLERVNAHYEQY

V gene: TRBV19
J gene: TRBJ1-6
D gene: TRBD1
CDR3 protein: ASSIGQGVNSPLH

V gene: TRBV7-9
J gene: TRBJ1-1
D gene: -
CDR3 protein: ASSLGQVNTEAF

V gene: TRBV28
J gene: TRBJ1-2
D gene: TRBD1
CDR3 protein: ASSLSLGGRGGYT

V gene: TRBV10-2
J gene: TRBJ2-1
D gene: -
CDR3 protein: ASLIPGLNEQF

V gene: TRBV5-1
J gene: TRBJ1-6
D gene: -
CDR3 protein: ASSLVRTEAYNSPLH

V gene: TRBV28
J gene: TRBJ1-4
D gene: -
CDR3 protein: ASKGATNEKLF

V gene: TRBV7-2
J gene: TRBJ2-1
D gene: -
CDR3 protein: ASSLGLADNEQF

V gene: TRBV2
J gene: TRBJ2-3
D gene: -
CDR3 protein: ASSITSTDTQY

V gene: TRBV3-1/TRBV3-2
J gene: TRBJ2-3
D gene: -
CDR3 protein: ASSRGDTQY

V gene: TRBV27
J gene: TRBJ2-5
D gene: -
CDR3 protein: ASSLFGRFETQY

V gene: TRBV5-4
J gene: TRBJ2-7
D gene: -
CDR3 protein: ASSPDQGYYEQY

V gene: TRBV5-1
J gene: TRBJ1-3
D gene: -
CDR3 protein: ASSLPRGEGNTIY

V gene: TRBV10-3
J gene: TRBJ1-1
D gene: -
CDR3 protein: AISESTTTEAF

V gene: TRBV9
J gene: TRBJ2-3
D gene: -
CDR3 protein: ASSVLTDTQY